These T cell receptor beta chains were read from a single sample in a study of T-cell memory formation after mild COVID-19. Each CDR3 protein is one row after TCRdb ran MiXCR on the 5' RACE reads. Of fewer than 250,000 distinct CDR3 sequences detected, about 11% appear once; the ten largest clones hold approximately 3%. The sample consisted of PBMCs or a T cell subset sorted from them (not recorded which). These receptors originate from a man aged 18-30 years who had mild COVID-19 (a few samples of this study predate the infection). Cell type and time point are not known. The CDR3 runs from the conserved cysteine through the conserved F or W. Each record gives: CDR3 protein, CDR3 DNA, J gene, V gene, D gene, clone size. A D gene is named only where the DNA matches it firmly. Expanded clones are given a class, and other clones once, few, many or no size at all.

CASSEGGNTEAFF | TGTGCCAGCAGTGAGGGGGGGAACACTGAAGCTTTCTTT | TRBJ1-1 | TRBV2 | - | -
CASSYAGRGNEQFF | TGTGCCAGCAGTTACGCGGGGCGGGGGAATGAGCAGTTCTTC | TRBJ2-1 | TRBV6-2/TRBV6-3 | TRBD2 | few
CASSQMGQGNTEAFF | TGTGCCAGCAGCCAAATGGGACAGGGGAACACTGAAGCTTTCTTT | TRBJ1-1 | TRBV4-2 | TRBD1 | -
CATRRKGAQEETQYF | TGTGCCACCCGGCGAAAGGGGGCTCAGGAGGAGACCCAGTACTTC | TRBJ2-5 | TRBV10-3 | TRBD1 | few
CASSLSRGGADTQYF | TGCGCCAGCAGCTTGTCCCGGGGGGGTGCAGATACGCAGTATTTT | TRBJ2-3 | TRBV5-1 | TRBD2 | few
CASTTPGSSYNEQFF | TGTGCCAGCACCACCCCCGGGAGCTCCTACAATGAGCAGTTCTTC | TRBJ2-1 | TRBV6-2/TRBV6-3 | - | few
CASRPVRLGREGNEQFF | TGTGCCAGCAGACCAGTCCGGCTGGGGCGCGAGGGCAATGAGCAGTTCTTC | TRBJ2-1 | TRBV6-5 | - | few
CASSPGTDGGGYTF | TGTGCCAGCAGCCCCGGGACAGATGGGGGCGGCTACACCTTC | TRBJ1-2 | TRBV7-2 | TRBD1 | medium-sized
CASRKGTGDYQETQYF | TGTGCCAGCAGGAAGGGAACAGGGGACTACCAAGAGACCCAGTACTTC | TRBJ2-5 | TRBV6-5 | - | many
CASSRESGATYEQYF | TGTGCCAGCAGTAGAGAATCAGGGGCGACCTACGAGCAGTACTTC | TRBJ2-7 | TRBV6-5 | - | -
CASTPGAGGLGLFF | TGTGCCAGCACCCCGGGTGCGGGGGGATTAGGACTGTTTTTT | TRBJ1-4 | TRBV9 | - | few
CASSLDPGQGGYEQYF | TGTGCCAGCAGCTTGGACCCCGGACAGGGAGGCTACGAGCAGTACTTC | TRBJ2-7 | TRBV5-5 | TRBD1 | -
CSAIAGGPETQYF | TGCAGTGCTATAGCGGGGGGGCCAGAGACCCAGTACTTC | TRBJ2-5 | TRBV20-1 | TRBD2 | few
CASSLRRGYGYTF | TGTGCCAGCAGTCTCCGCCGGGGCTATGGCTACACCTTC | TRBJ1-2 | TRBV12-3/TRBV12-4 | - | -
CASSSGENQPQHF | TGTGCCAGCAGCTCCGGAGAGAATCAGCCCCAGCATTTT | TRBJ1-5 | TRBV7-2 | - | -
CASSQVRTGRQYF | TGCGCCAGCAGCCAAGTACGGACTGGACGGCAGTACTTC | TRBJ2-7 | TRBV4-1 | - | few
CASSLDHNNEQFF | TGCGCCAGCAGCTTGGACCATAACAATGAGCAGTTCTTC | TRBJ2-1 | TRBV5-1 | - | many
CASSVHENTEAFF | TGTGCCAGCAGCGTACATGAGAACACTGAAGCTTTCTTT | TRBJ1-1 | TRBV7-9 | - | -
CAPDRPYEQYF | TGCGCCCCCGACAGGCCCTACGAGCAGTACTTC | TRBJ2-7 | TRBV4-1 | - | -
CAGRVSTDTQYF | TGTGCCGGAAGGGTTAGCACAGATACGCAGTATTTT | TRBJ2-3 | TRBV7-9 | - | -
CASSQQTGANGELFF | TGTGCCAGCTCGCAACAGACAGGGGCAAACGGGGAGCTGTTTTTT | TRBJ2-2 | TRBV18 | TRBD1 | -
CASSLGTVGTQYF | TGTGCCAGCAGCTTGGGGACCGTCGGGACCCAGTACTTC | TRBJ2-5 | TRBV5-6 | - | few
CASSFRGLIDTQYF | TGTGCCAGCAGCTTTAGGGGCCTCATAGATACGCAGTATTTT | TRBJ2-3 | TRBV7-2 | - | many
CASSTRQGAGQPQHF | TGTGCCAGCAGTACAAGACAGGGGGCAGGTCAGCCCCAGCATTTT | TRBJ1-5 | TRBV6-6 | TRBD1 | -
CASSPWTGQQETQYF | TGTGCCAGTAGTCCCTGGACGGGCCAACAAGAGACCCAGTACTTC | TRBJ2-5 | TRBV19 | - | few
CASSLGLAGEPRDTQYF | TGTGCCAGCAGCTTAGGGCTAGCGGGGGAACCTAGAGATACGCAGTATTTT | TRBJ2-3 | TRBV7-2 | TRBD2 | -